Described below is a single T cell receptor beta chain sequence and its context. The data stem from a study of shared clonotypes between healthy human individuals. The repertoire was sequenced with immunoSEQ multiplex PCR; TCRdb's copy has only in-frame clones and lacks some. The table lists fewer than 600,000 clones, around 74% of them singletons. CDR1 is MRHNA and CDR2 is SNTAGT in the germline V gene. The ends were cut back, 3 bases at V and 3 bases at J, with 6 bases in the middle. The CDR3 extends over 12 amino acids. The receptor was isolated from a woman between 35 and 50 years old in good health. Some clones in this sample may be carry-over from other donors' samples. The chain has TRBV6-4 and TRBJ2-7; no reliable D call. Sequencing input: PBMCs. The CDR3 region has the DNA TGTGCCAGCAGTGAAAACAGCTACGAGCAGTACTTC. Amino acids: CASSENSYEQYF.